A single sample gave rise to the 26 T cell receptor beta chains below, sequenced in a study of OX40 agonist ivuxolimab in advanced cancers. TCRdb keeps only in-frame clones here, not all; method: immunoSEQ multiplex PCR. Among fewer than 50,000 clones, roughly 90% were seen once, and the ten largest hold 16%. The specimen comprised CD4+ or CD8+ T cells sorted from blood, sampled in a trial of the OX40 agonist ivuxolimab. The receptors shown here come from an adult with an advanced solid tumor such as melanoma, head and neck, liver or kidney cancer.

The chain combines TRBV6-1 with TRBJ1-1, with D unclear. The CDR3 spans 14 residues. The germline CDR1 and CDR2 sequences are MNHNS and SASEGT. Trimming took 7 bases from V and 4 from J, leaving 16 bases between them. The CDR3 DNA reads as TGTGCCAGCATTGTAACCGGGTCTGGCACTGAAGCTTTCTTT. It codes for CASIVTGSGTEAFF.

The chain joins TRBV7-9 to TRBJ1-3; TRBD1 agrees at 8 bases. Germline-derived CDR1 and CDR2 are SEHNR and FQNEAQ (reference sequence). The V gene end was trimmed by 5 bases and the J gene end by 4 bases; junction bases not matched to a gene: 7. This CDR3 comprises 15 residues. CDR3 DNA sequence: TGTGCCAGCAGCCCCAGCCGGACAGGGGGAAACACCATATATTTT. Its protein is CASSPSRTGGNTIYF.

The chain joins TRBV15 to TRBJ1-1, with D possibly matching TRBD1 (5 bases). Germline V gives CDR1 LNHNV, CDR2 YYDKDF (reference sequence). This CDR3 is built from 12 residues. V was shortened by 1 base and J by 8 bases, with 8 bases between the two germline ends. CDR3: CATSRGGTEAFF. The CDR3 bases are TGTGCCACCAGCAGAGGGGGGACCGAAGCTTTCTTT. Variable domain in full (rest from reference TRBV15 and TRBJ1-1): DAMVIQNPRYQVTQFGKPVTLSCSQTLNHNVMYWYQQKSSQAPKLLFHYYDKDFNNEADTPDNFQSRRPNTSFCFLDIRSPGLGDTAMYLCATSRGGTEAFFGQGTRLTVV.

As regards this clone: Relative to the germline gene, one junction end is altered; a read error may explain this. V and J are TRBV5-1 and TRBJ2-2; no clear D. CDR3 length: 14 amino acids. The germline gives CDR1 SGHRS, CDR2 YFSETQ. The CDR3 sequence is CASSLGRPPWELFF. DNA of the CDR3: TGTGCCAGCAGCTTAGGAAGACCCCCATGGGAGCTGTTTTTT. Supplemented by reference TRBV5-1 and TRBJ2-2, the full variable domain reads KAGVTQTPRYLIKTRGQQVTLSCSPISGHRSVSWYQQTPGQGLQFLFEYFSETQRNKGNFPGRFSGRQFSNSRSEMNVSTLELGDSALYLCASSLGRPPWELFFGEGSRLTVL.

The CDR3, as DNA: TGTGCCAGCAGTAGACTAGCCGGGATCTACGAGCAGTACTTC. The encoded protein is CASSRLAGIYEQYF. The chain recombines TRBV6-5 with TRBJ2-7; 7 bases agree with TRBD2. The germline V gene has CDR1 MNHEY and CDR2 SVGAGI. The CDR3 is made up of 14 amino acids. The V segment lost 5 bases and the J segment 3 bases; nucleotides outside the gene matches: 7.

The V and J genes are TRBV7-2 and TRBJ2-3; D remains unclear. Germline CDR1 and CDR2: SGHTA and FQGNSA. Trimming removed 1 base from V and 2 bases from J, with 4 bases in between. The CDR3 sequence is 13 residues long. The CDR3 loop is CASSLGYTDTQYF. DNA of the CDR3: TGTGCCAGCAGCTTAGGCTACACAGATACGCAGTATTTT.

This clone has a handful of counts. The J gene is TRBJ1-2, the V gene TRBV4-1, with D possibly matching TRBD1 (5 bases). The V gene lost 0 bases and the J gene lost 7 bases, with 12 bases spanning the gap. This CDR3 spans 14 amino acids. CDR1 is MGHRA, CDR2 YSYEKL, per germline. The CDR3 spells CASSQEGTRLGYTF. The CDR3 DNA follows: TGCGCCAGCAGCCAAGAGGGGACCCGGCTTGGCTACACCTTC.

This sequence joins TRBV19 and TRBJ2-7; D is perhaps TRBD1 or TRBD2 (5 bases each). Deletions cut 2 bases from V and 3 bases from J, with 8 bases between. The CDR3 is 13 residues long. In germline, CDR1 is LNHDA, CDR2 SQIVND (reference sequence). In DNA, the CDR3 is TGTGCCAGTAGTATACCGGGACGCTACGAGCAGTACTTC. Translation gives CASSIPGRYEQYF. The full variable domain, completed using reference TRBV19 and TRBJ2-7, is DGGITQSPKYLFRKEGQNVTLSCEQNLNHDAMYWYRQDPGQGLRLIYYSQIVNDFQKGDIAEGYSVSREKKESFPLTVTSAQKNPTAFYLCASSIPGRYEQYFGPGTRLTVT.

The chain couples TRBV7-3 to TRBJ1-1; 8 bases fit TRBD1. Per the germline V gene, CDR1 is SGHTA and CDR2 is FQGTGA. V was clipped by 5 bases and J by 1 base; unmatched bases: 3. The CDR3 is made up of 14 amino acids. The CDR3 DNA follows: TGTGCCAGCAGCCCAGGGGGCGAGAACACTGAAGCTTTCTTT. Amino acids: CASSPGGENTEAFF.

The rearrangement links TRBV9 to TRBJ2-3, with D unclear. Germline assignment: CDR1 SGDLS and CDR2 YYNGEE. The CDR3 consists of 16 residues. V lost 3 bases to trimming and J lost 0 bases, with 14 bases between them. The CDR3 DNA reads TGTGCCAGCAGCGGAGCCGGAGCAACTAGCACAGATACGCAGTATTTT. The encoded protein is CASSGAGATSTDTQYF.

The CDR3 here is CASSLLAGDLEQYF. The CDR3 DNA follows: TGTGCCAGCAGTTTATTAGCGGGAGACCTCGAGCAGTACTTC. The rearrangement links TRBV27 to TRBJ2-7; 9 nucleotides agree with TRBD2. V shed 1 base, J shed 6 bases, and the junction held 4 bases outside the gene matches. CDR3 length equals 14 residues. The germline V gene has CDR1 MNHEY and CDR2 SMNVEV (reference sequence).

This clone appeared once. The rearrangement joins TRBV6-1 to TRBJ1-5; D might be TRBD1 (5 bases). V was cut by 6 bases and J by 15 bases, with 15 bases left in between. Germline CDR1 MNHNS, CDR2 SASEGT. This CDR3 has 11 residues. CDR3 nucleotides: TGTGCCAGCAGAACAGGACTGGATTGGCATTTT. This sequence encodes CASRTGLDWHF.

The chain couples TRBV15 to TRBJ1-1; D is unresolved. Trimming shortened V by 5 bases and J by 7 bases, and 14 bases separated the two germline ends. The CDR3 length is 13 residues. CDR1 and CDR2 from the germline V gene are LNHNV and YYDKDF (reference sequence). As DNA, the CDR3 is TGTGCCACCAGCCCCGACGTGTCCGATGAAGCTTTCTTT. Translated, it gives CATSPDVSDEAFF.

The chain combines TRBV11-2 with TRBJ2-7; D is uncertain. V gave up 5 bases and J gave up 6 bases, with 11 bases separating them. Germline V gene lookup returns CDR1 SGHAT and CDR2 FQNNGV. CDR3 length: 12 residues. CDR3 sequence: CASSIRVAEQYF. The DNA of the CDR3 is TGTGCCAGCAGCATTAGGGTTGCCGAGCAGTACTTC.

This clone was detected only a few times. CDR3 in DNA: TGTGCCAGCACCAGTCGGGGCTATGGCTACACCTTC. Translation gives CASTSRGYGYTF. The V call is TRBV9, the J call TRBJ1-2; D remains unclear. Germline V gene data show CDR1 as SGDLS and CDR2 as YYNGEE. Trimming left V 6 bases short and J 4 bases short, with 10 bases between. The CDR3 has 12 residues.

The sample holds a few counts of this clone. This chain links TRBV9 with TRBJ1-1; the match to TRBD1 covers 9 bases. The CDR3 length is 15 residues. Germline V gene lookup returns CDR1 SGDLS and CDR2 YYNGEE. Unmatched junction bases numbered 4, after V lost 3 bases and J lost 1 base. CDR3 nucleotide sequence: TGTGCCAGCAGCGCCGGGACAGGGAAGAACACTGAAGCTTTCTTT. Translated, it gives CASSAGTGKNTEAFF.

This clone occurred once. V is TRBV4-1 and J is TRBJ2-7, with D perhaps matching TRBD2 (6 bases). The CDR3 sequence is 16 residues long. Trimming removed 0 bases at V and 4 bases at J, with 16 bases between. Germline V gives CDR1 MGHRA, CDR2 YSYEKL. Written as DNA, the CDR3 is TGCGCCAGCAGCCAAGATAGGCCAGCGGGCTCGTACGAGCAGTACTTC. Translating gives CASSQDRPAGSYEQYF.

The gene calls are TRBV19 and TRBJ1-1; D is unresolved. The V end lost 5 bases, the J end lost 0 bases, and 7 bases lay between the germline ends. This CDR3 has 13 residues. Looked up from germline, CDR1 is LNHDA and CDR2 is SQIVND (reference sequence). CDR3 amino acids: CASSLGVNTEAFF. CDR3 DNA: TGTGCCAGTAGTCTGGGAGTGAACACTGAAGCTTTCTTT.

This clone is labeled as medium-sized. The chain uses TRBV5-1 and TRBJ2-1; 9 positions agree with TRBD2. CDR3 length: 14 amino acids. Germline CDR1 SGHRS, CDR2 YFSETQ. The trim removed 2 bases at V and 8 bases at J, leaving 5 bases unmatched. DNA of the CDR3: TGCGCCAGCAGCTTCACAGGGACTAGCTATGAGCAGTTCTTC. It codes for CASSFTGTSYEQFF.

The chain recombines TRBV20-1 with TRBJ2-1; D not resolved. This CDR3 contains 11 residues. V lost 1 base and J 10 bases, leaving 8 bases between the germline ends. Germline CDR1 reads DFQATT; CDR2 reads SNEGSKA (reference sequence). The CDR3 reads CSARGLLEQFF. The CDR3 DNA follows: TGCAGTGCTAGAGGTTTACTAGAGCAGTTCTTC.

The chain combines TRBV9 with TRBJ2-3; 16 positions agree with TRBD2. The CDR3 has 16 amino acids. Germline V gene sequence: CDR1 SGDLS, CDR2 YYNGEE. V lost 4 bases to trimming and J lost 6 bases; unmatched junction nucleotides: 5. The DNA for the CDR3 is TGTGCCAGCAGCTCGGGACTAGCGGGGGGGCTGGATACGCAGTATTTT. Translated: CASSSGLAGGLDTQYF.

The chain combines TRBV9 with TRBJ2-3; 10 positions match TRBD2. With 0 bases clipped from V and 4 bases from J, the junction kept 5 bases outside the gene matches. Germline V gene lookup returns CDR1 SGDLS and CDR2 YYNGEE. This CDR3 contains 16 residues. The CDR3 region has the DNA TGTGCCAGCAGCGTAGCTACTAGCGGGGCACCAGATACGCAGTATTTT. Translated: CASSVATSGAPDTQYF.

This chain joins TRBV7-9 and TRBJ2-5, with D unresolved. The V gene's germline CDR1 is SEHNR and CDR2 FQNEAQ (reference sequence). The CDR3 sequence is 15 residues long. Between the trimmed V and J ends, which lost 2 bases and 1 base, there was a span of 11 bases. For the CDR3, the DNA is TGTGCCAGCAGCTTAACCGCATCCTCCCAAGAGACCCAGTACTTC. It specifies CASSLTASSQETQYF.

This clone has just one count. The V call is TRBV18, the J call TRBJ2-2, with TRBD1 identical over 8 bases. The germline CDR1 and CDR2 sequences are KGHSH and LQKENI. V shed 5 bases, J shed 4 bases, and the junction held 3 bases outside the gene matches. The CDR3 has 14 amino acids. In DNA form, the CDR3 reads TGTGCCAGCTCAACCGGACAGGGCACCGGGGAGCTGTTTTTT. Its translation: CASSTGQGTGELFF.

V is TRBV5-1 and J is TRBJ2-5; D is uncertain. CDR1 and CDR2 (germline): SGHRS, YFSETQ. CDR3 length: 15 amino acids. Trimming took 6 bases from V and 5 from J, leaving 20 bases between them. This chain's CDR3 is CASNPTFLLEETQYF. DNA for the CDR3: TGCGCCAGCAATCCGACTTTTTTGTTGGAGGAGACCCAGTACTTC. The whole variable domain, remainder taken from reference TRBV5-1 and TRBJ2-5, is KAGVTQTPRYLIKTRGQQVTLSCSPISGHRSVSWYQQTPGQGLQFLFEYFSETQRNKGNFPGRFSGRQFSNSRSEMNVSTLELGDSALYLCASNPTFLLEETQYFGPGTRLLVL.

The CDR3 loop is CASSPLTALSPLNTEAFF. CDR3 DNA: TGTGCCAGCAGCCCGCTGACAGCCCTAAGTCCCCTGAACACTGAAGCTTTCTTT. The V call is TRBV5-6, the J call TRBJ1-1; a weak D match, TRBD1 (5 bases). Trimming removed 4 bases from V and 0 bases from J, with 22 bases in between. CDR1 SGHDT and CDR2 YYEEEE come from the germline V gene. The CDR3 totals 18 residues.